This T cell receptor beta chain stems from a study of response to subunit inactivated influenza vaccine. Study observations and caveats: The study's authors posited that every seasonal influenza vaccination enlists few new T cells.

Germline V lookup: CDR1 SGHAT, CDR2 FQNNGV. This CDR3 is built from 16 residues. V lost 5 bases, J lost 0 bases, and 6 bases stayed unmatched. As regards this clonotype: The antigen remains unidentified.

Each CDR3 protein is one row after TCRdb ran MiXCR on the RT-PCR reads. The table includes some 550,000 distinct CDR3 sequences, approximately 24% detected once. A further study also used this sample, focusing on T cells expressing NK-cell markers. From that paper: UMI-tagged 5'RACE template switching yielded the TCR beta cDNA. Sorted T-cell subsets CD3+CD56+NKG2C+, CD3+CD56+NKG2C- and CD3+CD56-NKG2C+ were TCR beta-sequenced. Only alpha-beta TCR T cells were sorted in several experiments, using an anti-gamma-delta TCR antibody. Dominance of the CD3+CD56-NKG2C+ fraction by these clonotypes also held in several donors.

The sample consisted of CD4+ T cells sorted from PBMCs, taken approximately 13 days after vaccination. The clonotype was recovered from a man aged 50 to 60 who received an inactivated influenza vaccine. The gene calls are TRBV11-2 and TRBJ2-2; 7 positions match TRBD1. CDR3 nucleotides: TGTGCCAGCAGCACCCAGACAGGGTCGAACACCGGGGAGCTGTTTTTT. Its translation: CASSTQTGSNTGELFF.